Listed below are T cell receptor beta chains from one sample, sequenced in a study of shared clonotypes between healthy human individuals. Sequenced by immunoSEQ multiplex PCR; TCRdb stores in-frame clones only, minus some. Among around 700,000 clones listed, around 73% were seen once. Sample: memory CD4+ T cells sorted from blood. Source of these receptors: a woman between 25 and 40 years old in good health. Both conserved end residues are part of each CDR3. Each record gives: V gene, D gene, clone size, J gene, CDR3 DNA, CDR3 protein. D genes are given only for firm matches. A clone size is listed for some rows: how often the clone was seen (once, few, many), or a class if it is expanded.

V gene: TRBV10-2; D gene: TRBD2; clone size: .; J gene: TRBJ2-1; CDR3 DNA: TGCGCCAGCAGTGCTGGGACTAGTCTGAATGAGCAGTTCTTC; CDR3 protein: CASSAGTSLNEQFF
V gene: TRBV29-1; D gene: TRBD2; clone size: .; J gene: TRBJ2-1; CDR3 DNA: TGCAGCGTTCGGGCGGGAGGCCCCAATGAGCAGTTCTTC; CDR3 protein: CSVRAGGPNEQFF
V gene: TRBV6-1; D gene: TRBD1; clone size: .; J gene: TRBJ1-3; CDR3 DNA: TGTGCCAGCAGTGCCCGGGGACAGGGACCTGGAAACACCATATATTTT; CDR3 protein: CASSARGQGPGNTIYF
V gene: TRBV5-6; D gene: .; clone size: few; J gene: TRBJ2-7; CDR3 DNA: TGTGCCAGCAGCCCCCCTGGCTGGACAGTAACCTACGAGCAGTACTTC; CDR3 protein: CASSPPGWTVTYEQYF
V gene: TRBV19; D gene: .; clone size: .; J gene: TRBJ2-7; CDR3 DNA: TGTGCCAGTAGTATTAAGGGCGGATCCTACGAGCAGTACTTC; CDR3 protein: CASSIKGGSYEQYF
V gene: TRBV5-1; D gene: TRBD2; clone size: many; J gene: TRBJ2-3; CDR3 DNA: TGCGCCAGCAGCACCTCCGGGACTAGCGGGAGCGGGTCTGGAAATACGCAGTATTTT; CDR3 protein: CASSTSGTSGSGSGNTQYF
V gene: TRBV6-4; D gene: .; clone size: once; J gene: TRBJ2-2; CDR3 DNA: TGTGCCAGCAGTGACTCGAGGTTGGACGGGGAGCTGTTTTTT; CDR3 protein: CASSDSRLDGELFF
V gene: TRBV30; D gene: .; clone size: .; J gene: TRBJ1-3; CDR3 DNA: TGTGCCTGGGCTTCAGGGCCGGGAAACACCATATATTTT; CDR3 protein: CAWASGPGNTIYF
V gene: TRBV27; D gene: TRBD2; clone size: once; J gene: TRBJ2-7; CDR3 DNA: TGTGCCAACAGCGGGAGGGCCCTCAACGAGCAGTACTTC; CDR3 protein: CANSGRALNEQYF
V gene: TRBV18; D gene: .; clone size: .; J gene: TRBJ2-1; CDR3 DNA: TGTGCCAGCTCCCCGACTAGTTCTGCTGAGCAGTTCTTC; CDR3 protein: CASSPTSSAEQFF
V gene: TRBV28; D gene: .; clone size: .; J gene: TRBJ2-7; CDR3 DNA: TGTGCCAGCAGGTCGGACACAACCTACGAGCAGTACTTC; CDR3 protein: CASRSDTTYEQYF
V gene: TRBV28; D gene: .; clone size: .; J gene: TRBJ1-2; CDR3 DNA: TGTGCCAGCAGTTTTCCTTCCACGAACTATGGCTACACCTTC; CDR3 protein: CASSFPSTNYGYTF
V gene: TRBV5-1; D gene: .; clone size: once; J gene: TRBJ2-2; CDR3 DNA: TGCGCCAGCAGCGGCCCTGACAGGGAGAAGACTAGCTTAAGGCGCGGGGAGCTGTTTTTT; CDR3 protein: CASSGPDREKTSLRRGELFF
V gene: TRBV28; D gene: TRBD1; clone size: .; J gene: TRBJ1-2; CDR3 DNA: TGTGCCAGCAGCGATGGACAGGGGAAGGGCGGCTACACCTTC; CDR3 protein: CASSDGQGKGGYTF
V gene: TRBV19; D gene: TRBD2; clone size: few; J gene: TRBJ2-2; CDR3 DNA: TGTGCCAGTAGTATCCCGACTAGCGGGAGATCCGGGGAGCTGTTTTTT; CDR3 protein: CASSIPTSGRSGELFF
V gene: TRBV5-4; D gene: .; clone size: .; J gene: TRBJ1-1; CDR3 DNA: TGTGCCAGCAGCAAAGACACTTACACTGAAGCTTTCTTT; CDR3 protein: CASSKDTYTEAFF
V gene: TRBV19; D gene: .; clone size: .; J gene: TRBJ2-1; CDR3 DNA: TGTGCCAGTAGCCTGGACGGAGGGGGGGGATACAATGAGCAGTTCTTC; CDR3 protein: CASSLDGGGGYNEQFF
V gene: TRBV10-3; D gene: TRBD2; clone size: .; J gene: TRBJ2-7; CDR3 DNA: TGTGCCATCAGCCTGGGTGGTGGGACTAGCGGTTTTTACGAGCAGTACTTC; CDR3 protein: CAISLGGGTSGFYEQYF
V gene: TRBV5-1; D gene: TRBD1; clone size: .; J gene: TRBJ1-1; CDR3 DNA: TGCGCCAGCAGTCTCGGGACAGTTGACACTGAAGCTTTCTTT; CDR3 protein: CASSLGTVDTEAFF
V gene: TRBV28; D gene: .; clone size: once; J gene: TRBJ1-5; CDR3 DNA: TGTGCCAGCAGACATACTATAATGGCCAGGGGTAAATCGATCAATCAGCCCCAGCATTTT; CDR3 protein: CASRHTIMARGKSINQPQHF
V gene: TRBV6-1; D gene: .; clone size: once; J gene: TRBJ2-5; CDR3 DNA: TGTGCCAGCAGGATACTAGATTGGGGAGAGACCCAGTACTTC; CDR3 protein: CASRILDWGETQYF
V gene: TRBV5-1; D gene: .; clone size: .; J gene: TRBJ2-5; CDR3 DNA: TGCGCCAGCAGCCCGGAGGGCCAAGAGACCCAGTACTTC; CDR3 protein: CASSPEGQETQYF
V gene: TRBV6-1; D gene: TRBD1; clone size: .; J gene: TRBJ2-2; CDR3 DNA: TGTGCCAGCAGTGATCCCCCCGGGACAGGAAACACCGGGGAGCTGTTTTTT; CDR3 protein: CASSDPPGTGNTGELFF
V gene: TRBV19; D gene: .; clone size: .; J gene: TRBJ2-3; CDR3 DNA: TGTGCCAGTAGTCATCGAGGATTTGGCACAGATACGCAGTATTTT; CDR3 protein: CASSHRGFGTDTQYF